A selection of T cell receptor beta chains follows, all from one sample in a study of T cells after somatic rescue of genetic block. Produced via immunoSEQ multiplex PCR; TCRdb's table is partial and in-frame only. Among roughly 11,000 clones listed, around 73% were seen once. Sequencing used peripheral blood mononuclear cells (PBMCs). These receptors were taken from a boy between 10 and 17 years old. The CDR3 runs from the conserved cysteine through the conserved F or W.

j_gene,v_gene,CDR3aa
TRBJ2-3,TRBV7-3,CASSFNGRTTDTQYF
TRBJ2-7,TRBV13,CASSFAGLRSYEQYF
TRBJ2-5,TRBV5-4,CASSNVRGFEETQYF
TRBJ1-6,TRBV7-3,CASSSDRNTPLHF
TRBJ1-1,TRBV6-5,CASSEPGTLPEAFF
TRBJ2-1,TRBV5-1,CASSLLGDSQWYEQFF
TRBJ1-3,TRBV7-9,CASSSDISGNTIYF
TRBJ1-6,TRBV2,CASSRVSVNNSPLHF
TRBJ2-7,TRBV2,CASKEDREQYF
TRBJ1-6,TRBV7-2,CASSLDRGNSPLHF
TRBJ1-5,TRBV7-2,CASSLEGSSYQPQHF
TRBJ2-1,TRBV4-3,CASSQGLLGGVSYNEQFF
TRBJ2-7,TRBV28,CASSLGQGTYEQYF
TRBJ2-1,TRBV29-1,CSVDPGPGSYNEQFF
TRBJ1-2,TRBV6-5,CASSYGTAYHYGYTF
TRBJ2-1,TRBV11-2,CASSGSGRAFNEQFF
TRBJ2-3,TRBV7-9,CASSYLGYTDTQYF
TRBJ1-4,TRBV2,CASSRPTRNEKLFF
TRBJ2-7,TRBV28,CASSLVSYEQYF
TRBJ2-5,TRBV4-3,CASSRTRTLGETQYF
TRBJ2-1,TRBV11-2,CASSAGTLFYNEQFF
TRBJ1-6,TRBV7-9,CASSLEGSYNSPLHF
TRBJ2-3,TRBV5-4,CASSLASGGGGLADTQYF
TRBJ2-1,TRBV27,CASSFLAGVGSSYNEQFF
TRBJ2-1,TRBV27,CASSLGLAGGLNEQFF
TRBJ1-1,TRBV6-1,CASSPMAGAFF
TRBJ2-2,TRBV19,CASRLTGNTGELFF
TRBJ1-4,TRBV28,CASSLRQTNEKLFF
TRBJ1-1,TRBV5-6,CASSSARMNTEAFF
TRBJ1-1,TRBV6-1,CASSARTVTNTEAFF
TRBJ1-5,TRBV7-2,CASSLRFGDQPQHF
TRBJ2-5,TRBV18,CASSTQETQYF
TRBJ1-4,TRBV27,CASRKGLFNEKLFF
TRBJ2-5,TRBV7-6,CASSLVGTGKETQYF
TRBJ2-1,TRBV5-5,CASSPKQGYNEQFF
TRBJ1-2,TRBV6-5,CASSYSRLYGYTF
TRBJ1-1,TRBV29-1,CSVVGPGDTEAFF
TRBJ2-7,TRBV7-3,CASSLTGLAGGISSYEQYF
TRBJ1-2,TRBV29-1,CSVDFLQGDDYGYTF
TRBJ2-4,TRBV7-8,CASSFLRGGAKNIQYF
TRBJ2-3,TRBV7-9,CASSLGMNSGTQYF
TRBJ2-3,TRBV5-1,CASSPGGHHTDTQYF
TRBJ1-2,TRBV20-1,CSAPDYGYTF
TRBJ1-2,TRBV19,CASSRGWESQLNYGYTF
TRBJ1-2,TRBV6-1,CASRELLGQNYGYTF
TRBJ2-5,TRBV4-2,CASSQRRAGEETQYF
TRBJ2-5,TRBV4-2,CASSQLGSTNQETQYF
TRBJ1-2,TRBV9,CASSPSGREMGYGYTF
TRBJ2-1,TRBV2,CASTEEGTHNEQFF
TRBJ2-3,TRBV29-1,CSVRQGTDTQYF